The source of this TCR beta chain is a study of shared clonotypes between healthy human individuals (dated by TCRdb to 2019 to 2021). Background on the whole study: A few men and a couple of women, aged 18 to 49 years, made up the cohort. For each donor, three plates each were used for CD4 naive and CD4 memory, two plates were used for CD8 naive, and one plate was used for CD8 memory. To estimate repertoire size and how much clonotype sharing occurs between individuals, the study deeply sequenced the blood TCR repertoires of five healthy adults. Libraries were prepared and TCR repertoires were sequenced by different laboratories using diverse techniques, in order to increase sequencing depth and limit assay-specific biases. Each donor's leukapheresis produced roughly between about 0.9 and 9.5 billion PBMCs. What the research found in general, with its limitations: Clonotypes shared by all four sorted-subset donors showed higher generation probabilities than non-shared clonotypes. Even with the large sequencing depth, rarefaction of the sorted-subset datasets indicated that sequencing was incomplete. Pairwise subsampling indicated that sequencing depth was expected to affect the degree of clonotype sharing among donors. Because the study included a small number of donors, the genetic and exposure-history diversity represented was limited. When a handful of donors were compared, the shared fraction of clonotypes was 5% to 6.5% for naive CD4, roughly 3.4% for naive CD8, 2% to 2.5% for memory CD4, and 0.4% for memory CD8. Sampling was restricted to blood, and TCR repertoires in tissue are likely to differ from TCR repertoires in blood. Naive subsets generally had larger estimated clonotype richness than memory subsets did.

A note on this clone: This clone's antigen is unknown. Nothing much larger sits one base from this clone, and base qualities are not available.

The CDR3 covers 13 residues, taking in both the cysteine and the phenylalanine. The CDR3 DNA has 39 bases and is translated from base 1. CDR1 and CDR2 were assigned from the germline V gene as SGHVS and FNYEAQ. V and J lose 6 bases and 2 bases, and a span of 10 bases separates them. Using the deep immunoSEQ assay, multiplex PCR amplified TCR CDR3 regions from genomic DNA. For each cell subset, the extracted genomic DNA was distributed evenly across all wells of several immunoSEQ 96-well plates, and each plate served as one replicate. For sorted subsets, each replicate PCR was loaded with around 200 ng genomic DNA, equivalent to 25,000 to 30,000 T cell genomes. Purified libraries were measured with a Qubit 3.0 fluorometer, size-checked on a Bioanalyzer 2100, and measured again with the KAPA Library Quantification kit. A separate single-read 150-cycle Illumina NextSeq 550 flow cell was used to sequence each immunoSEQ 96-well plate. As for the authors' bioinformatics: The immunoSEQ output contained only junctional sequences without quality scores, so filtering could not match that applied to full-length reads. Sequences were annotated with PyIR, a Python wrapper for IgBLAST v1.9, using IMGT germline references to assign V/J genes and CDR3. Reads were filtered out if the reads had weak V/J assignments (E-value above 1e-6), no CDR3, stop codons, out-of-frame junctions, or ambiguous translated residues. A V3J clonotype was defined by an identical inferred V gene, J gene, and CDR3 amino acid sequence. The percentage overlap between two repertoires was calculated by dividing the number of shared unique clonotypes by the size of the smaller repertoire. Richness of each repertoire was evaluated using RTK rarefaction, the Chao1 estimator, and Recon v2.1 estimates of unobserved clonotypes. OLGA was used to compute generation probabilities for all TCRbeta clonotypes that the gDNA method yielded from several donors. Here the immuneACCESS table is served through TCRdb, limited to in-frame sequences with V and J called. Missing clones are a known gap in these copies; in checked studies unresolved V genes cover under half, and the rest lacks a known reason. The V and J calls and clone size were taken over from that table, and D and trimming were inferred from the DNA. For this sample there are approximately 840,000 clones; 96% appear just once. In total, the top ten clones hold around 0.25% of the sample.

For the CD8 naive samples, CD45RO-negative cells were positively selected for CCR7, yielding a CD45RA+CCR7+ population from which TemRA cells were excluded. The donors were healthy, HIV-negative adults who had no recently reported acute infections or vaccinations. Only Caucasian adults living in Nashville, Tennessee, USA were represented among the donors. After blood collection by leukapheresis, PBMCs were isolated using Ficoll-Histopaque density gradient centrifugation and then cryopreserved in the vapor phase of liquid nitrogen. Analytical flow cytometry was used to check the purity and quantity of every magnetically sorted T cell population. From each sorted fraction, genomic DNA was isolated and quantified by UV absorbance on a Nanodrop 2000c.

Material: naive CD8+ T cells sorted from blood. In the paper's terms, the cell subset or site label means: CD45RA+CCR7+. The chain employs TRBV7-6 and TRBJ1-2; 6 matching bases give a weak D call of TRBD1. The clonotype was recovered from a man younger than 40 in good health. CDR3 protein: CASSNRENYGYTF. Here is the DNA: TGTGCCAGCAGTAACAGGGAGAACTATGGCTACACCTTC.